The subject of this entry is one T cell receptor (beta chain). This entry belongs to a study of technical replicates of blood from a handful of donors. Libraries were prepared by immunoSEQ multiplex PCR; TCRdb keeps only in-frame clonotypes and omits some of them. This table has roughly 50,000 clones, around 93% appearing once. The V gene's germline CDR1 is GTSNPN and CDR2 SVGIG (reference sequence). This CDR3 has 13 residues. V was clipped by 2 bases and J by 3 bases, with 11 bases between them. The sample comprised PBMCs. This clonotype originated in a human donor in good health. Some clones in this sample may be carry-over from other donors' samples. J is TRBJ2-7 and V is TRBV30; D is undetermined. The CDR3 nucleotides read TGTGCCTGGAGTTGGCGGAGAGACTACGAGCAGTACTTC. Translated: CAWSWRRDYEQYF.